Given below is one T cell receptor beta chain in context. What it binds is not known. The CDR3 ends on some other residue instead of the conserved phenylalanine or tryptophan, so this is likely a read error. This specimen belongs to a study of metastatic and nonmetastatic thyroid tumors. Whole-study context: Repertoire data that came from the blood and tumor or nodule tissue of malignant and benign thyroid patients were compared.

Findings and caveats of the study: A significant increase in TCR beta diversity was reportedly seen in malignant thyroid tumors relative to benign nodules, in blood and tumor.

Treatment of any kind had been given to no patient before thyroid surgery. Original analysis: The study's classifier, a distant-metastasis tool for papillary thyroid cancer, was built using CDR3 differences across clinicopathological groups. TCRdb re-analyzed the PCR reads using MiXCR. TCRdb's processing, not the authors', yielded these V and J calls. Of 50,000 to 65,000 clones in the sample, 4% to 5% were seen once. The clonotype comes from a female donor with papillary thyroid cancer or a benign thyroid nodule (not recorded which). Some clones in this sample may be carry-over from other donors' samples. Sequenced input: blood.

CDR3 amino acids: CASSPPSGNVLTL. CDR3 bases: TGTGCCAGCTCACCACCCTCGGGCAACGTCCTGACTCTC. The chain links TRBV18 to TRBJ2-6; D unclear. Looked up from germline, CDR1 is KGHSH and CDR2 is LQKENI. Trimming cost V 0 bases and J 9 bases, with 6 bases left between them. The CDR3 has 13 amino acids.